This passage covers 27 T cell receptor beta chains from one sample sequenced in a study of cytomegalovirus exposure and HLA in healthy donors. Researchers ran the PCR with 60 Vbeta and 13 Jbeta primers. Clones were sequenced by immunoSEQ multiplex PCR, and TCRdb holds only the in-frame ones, with some missing. The sample has about 140,000 clones, over 75% seen once; the top ten hold over 1%. The material sequenced was PBMCs. These receptors were obtained from a female donor in good health and CMV-seronegative.

This clone was counted once. The chain couples TRBV4-1 to TRBJ2-5, with TRBD2 matching over 9 bases. The CDR3 totals 15 residues. The germline gives CDR1 MGHRA, CDR2 YSYEKL. V trimming: 3 bases; J trimming: 4 bases; junction bases outside the gene matches: 6. The CDR3 DNA sequence: TGCGCCAGCAGCCACCCGACTAGCGGTGTAGAGACCCAGTACTTC. This gives the protein CASSHPTSGVETQYF.

This clone was seen a handful of times. This CDR3 reads CASSFYRANTEAFF. CDR3 coding DNA: TGTGCCAGCAGTTTTTACAGGGCTAACACTGAAGCTTTCTTT. The chain employs TRBV6-5 and TRBJ1-1, with a possible D match to TRBD1 (6 bases). The V gene lost 4 bases and the J gene lost 2 bases, with 11 bases spanning the gap. CDR1 and CDR2 from the germline V gene are MNHEY and SVGAGI. The CDR3 consists of 14 residues.

V gene TRBV5-1 combines with J gene TRBJ1-2; 7 bases map to TRBD1. In germline, CDR1 is SGHRS, CDR2 YFSETQ. V lost 0 bases, J lost 2 bases, and 4 bases stayed unmatched. The CDR3 totals 15 residues. CDR3 in DNA: TGCGCCAGCAGCTTGGGGGGGACAGAGAACTATGGCTACACCTTC. This encodes CASSLGGTENYGYTF.

V is TRBV2 and J is TRBJ1-1; a weak D match, TRBD1 (6 bases). This CDR3 has 15 residues. Trimming stripped 1 base from V and 11 bases from J, with 20 bases between. The germline V gene has CDR1 SNHLY and CDR2 FYNNEI. CDR3 nucleotides: TGTGCCAGCAGTGAAGATAGGGGGACCCAGCTGGGGGCTTTCTTT. Amino acids: CASSEDRGTQLGAFF.

About this clone itself: One end of the junction is discordant with germline, which a read error may explain. V is TRBV2 and J is TRBJ2-1, with 8 bases that match TRBD1. CDR3 size: 14 residues. Germline V gene sequence: CDR1 SNHLY, CDR2 FYNNEI. In DNA form, the CDR3 reads TGTGCCAGCAGTAATACGGACAGGGACAATGACCAGTTCTTC. Translated: CASSNTDRDNDQFF.

This clone has a single count. CDR3 in amino acids: CASSLGTGVNEKLFF. The CDR3 DNA is TGTGCCAGCAGTTTAGGGACAGGGGTTAATGAAAAACTGTTTTTT. The chain is built from TRBV6-1 and TRBJ1-4; the match to TRBD1 covers 10 bases. The CDR3 has 15 residues. CDR1 and CDR2 from the germline V gene are MNHNS and SASEGT. V shed 5 bases and J 4 bases; nucleotides not matched to a gene: 4.

The chain is built from TRBV2 and TRBJ2-1, with 10 nucleotides matching TRBD2. Germline V CDR1 and CDR2: SNHLY, FYNNEI. This CDR3 region has 16 residues. J lost 7 bases, V lost 3 bases, and 9 bases had no gene match. For the CDR3, the DNA is TGTGCCAGCAGTGAGAGGGCTAGCGGGAGTGGTAATGAGCAGTTCTTC. The encoded protein is CASSERASGSGNEQFF.

The rearrangement joins TRBV6-1 to TRBJ2-3; possible D gene TRBD1, 5 bases. This CDR3 region has 14 residues. The V end lost 7 bases, the J end lost 3 bases, and 14 bases lay between the germline ends. CDR1 and CDR2 from the germline V gene are MNHNS and SASEGT. CDR3 sequence (DNA): TGTGCCAGCATACCCATACCAGGGACAGATACGCAGTATTTT. Its protein is CASIPIPGTDTQYF.

The J gene is TRBJ1-1, the V gene TRBV5-1, with D unresolved. This CDR3 contains 15 residues. Germline lookup yields CDR1 SGHRS and CDR2 YFSETQ. V lost 0 bases and J 0 bases, leaving 9 bases between the germline ends. CDR3 loop: CASSLDRFMNTEAFF. In DNA form, the CDR3 reads TGCGCCAGCAGCTTGGACAGATTTATGAACACTGAAGCTTTCTTT.

The chain combines TRBV6-5 with TRBJ1-1; a possible D gene is TRBD1 (5 bases). The germline gives CDR1 MNHEY, CDR2 SVGAGI. This CDR3 is built from 13 residues. V was pared by 2 bases and J by 4 bases, with 8 bases between. For the CDR3, the DNA is TGTGCCAGCAGTTACGGGGGAGGCACTGAAGCTTTCTTT. Its protein is CASSYGGGTEAFF.

This sequence joins TRBV5-1 and TRBJ2-5; 10 bases map to TRBD2. The ends lost 2 bases at V and 5 bases at J; junction bases unmatched: 9. The CDR3 totals 16 residues. From germline, CDR1 is SGHRS and CDR2 YFSETQ. CDR3 protein: CASSLGASGSVETQYF. The CDR3 DNA follows: TGCGCCAGCAGCTTAGGAGCTAGCGGGAGTGTGGAGACCCAGTACTTC.

This chain connects TRBV4-2 to TRBJ2-5, with 11 bases fitting TRBD1. Germline assignment: CDR1 LGHNA and CDR2 YNFKEQ. The J segment lost 4 bases and the V segment lost 4 bases, leaving 5 bases of the junction unmatched. The CDR3 covers 15 residues. Here the CDR3 DNA reads TGTGCCAGCAGCCTCGGACAGGGGGCGGGAGAGACCCAGTACTTC. Translating gives CASSLGQGAGETQYF.

The chain joins TRBV28 to TRBJ1-1; D gene uncertain. The ends were cut back, 3 bases at V and 7 bases at J, with 6 bases in the middle. Germline V gene data show CDR1 as MDHEN and CDR2 as SYDVKM. This CDR3 comprises 11 residues. This CDR3 is CASSFSFEAFF. The CDR3 nucleotides read TGTGCCAGCAGTTTCAGTTTTGAAGCTTTCTTT. The whole variable domain, remainder taken from reference TRBV28 and TRBJ1-1, is DVKVTQSSRYLVKRTGEKVFLECVQDMDHENMFWYRQDPGLGLRLIYFSYDVKMKEKGDIPEGYSVSREKKERFSLILESASTNQTSMYLCASSFSFEAFFGQGTRLTVV.

CDR3 coding DNA: TGTGCCACCGAACAGGGCCTGCGGACTAGCGGGGACAATGAGCAGTTCTTC. Its translation is CATEQGLRTSGDNEQFF. The chain has TRBV15 and TRBJ2-1; 12 bases are shared with TRBD2. CDR3 length equals 17 residues. V dropped 8 bases and J dropped 5; count of bases not matched to a gene: 13. CDR1 is LNHNV and CDR2 is YYDKDF in the germline V gene (reference sequence).

This chain joins TRBV6-5 and TRBJ2-7, with TRBD1 matching over 8 bases. Germline CDR1 and CDR2: MNHEY and SVGAGI. The CDR3 totals 14 residues. V lost 2 bases and J lost 4; bases outside the gene matches: 4. The CDR3 loop is CASSYRDRTYEQYF. The CDR3 coding sequence is TGTGCCAGCAGTTACAGGGACAGGACGTACGAGCAGTACTTC.

The chain combines TRBV10-3 with TRBJ2-7; weak D call: TRBD1 (5 bases). V lost 6 bases and J lost 5, with 8 bases in between. The CDR3 covers 11 residues. Germline CDR1 is ENHRY and CDR2 is SYGVKD. This CDR3 is CAISRTNEQYF. For the CDR3, the DNA is TGTGCCATCAGCAGGACAAACGAGCAGTACTTC.

The chain couples TRBV4-2 to TRBJ2-1; TRBD2 matches 13 bases. The trim removed 4 bases at V and 7 bases at J, leaving 7 bases unmatched. Germline-derived CDR1 and CDR2 are LGHNA and YNFKEQ. The CDR3 is made up of 16 amino acids. CDR3 DNA: TGTGCCAGCAGCCCTGAACTAGCGGGAGGGCGGAATGAGCAGTTCTTC. Translating it yields CASSPELAGGRNEQFF.

CDR3: CASSLLGDQPQHF. CDR3 DNA: TGTGCCAGCAGCTTACTAGGGGATCAGCCCCAGCATTTT. V gene TRBV7-6 combines with J gene TRBJ1-5; D is perhaps TRBD1 (5 bases). Trimming took 2 bases from V and 5 from J, leaving 7 bases between them. Germline V CDR1 and CDR2: SGHVS, FNYEAQ. The CDR3 runs 13 residues.

This chain joins TRBV30 and TRBJ2-1; maybe TRBD2 (6 bases). Between the trimmed V and J ends, which lost 7 bases and 3 bases, there was a span of 16 bases. The CDR3 is 14 residues long. Looked up from germline, CDR1 is GTSNPN and CDR2 is SVGIG (reference sequence). The CDR3 nucleotides read TGTGCCTCTTCGTGGCGGGACGTCTACAATGAGCAGTTCTTC. Translation: CASSWRDVYNEQFF.

The rearrangement links TRBV7-9 to TRBJ1-1; unclear D gene. V lost 4 bases to trimming and J lost 4 bases, with 10 bases between them. The CDR3 is made up of 13 amino acids. Per germline, CDR1 SEHNR and CDR2 FQNEAQ (reference sequence). In DNA, the CDR3 is TGTGCCAGCAGCTCACAGTCGACCACTGAAGCTTTCTTT. This gives the protein CASSSQSTTEAFF. Drawing the rest from reference TRBV7-9 and TRBJ1-1, the complete variable domain is DTGVSQNPRHKITKRGQNVTFRCDPISEHNRLYWYRQTLGQGPEFLTYFQNEAQLEKSRLLSDRFSAERPKGSFSTLEIQRTEQGDSAMYLCASSSQSTTEAFFGQGTRLTVV.

The chain has TRBV6-5 and TRBJ2-7; 9 bases line up with TRBD1. The CDR3 spans 15 residues. Trimming removed 4 bases from V and 3 bases from J; junction bases left unmatched: 7. Germline CDR1 is MNHEY and CDR2 is SVGAGI. CDR3 loop: CASSSPGQGLYEQYF. The CDR3 region has the DNA TGTGCCAGCAGTTCACCGGGACAGGGTCTCTACGAGCAGTACTTC.

CDR3 nucleotides: TGTGCCAGCAGCCCCGCGGGGGGTCGGGGTGAAAAACTGTTTTTT. This codes for CASSPAGGRGEKLFF. The chain recombines TRBV6-6 with TRBJ1-4, with D perhaps matching TRBD1 (5 bases). The germline V and J ends were trimmed by 6 bases and 7 bases, with 18 bases remaining between them. This CDR3 has 15 amino acids. Germline-derived CDR1 and CDR2 are MNHNY and SVGAGI (reference sequence).

This clone has only a few counts. V is TRBV4-1 and J is TRBJ2-5; possible D gene TRBD2, 5 bases. The V and J ends lost 3 bases and 5 bases respectively, with 13 bases between them. From germline, CDR1 is MGHRA and CDR2 YSYEKL. This CDR3 has 14 residues. CDR3 residues: CASSHPPTGETQYF. In nucleotides, the CDR3 is TGCGCCAGCAGCCACCCCCCGACGGGGGAGACCCAGTACTTC.

This rearrangement joins TRBV9 to TRBJ2-3; TRBD2 aligns across 7 bases. This CDR3 contains 16 residues. Trimming removed 0 bases from V and 3 bases from J; junction bases left unmatched: 7. The germline CDR1 and CDR2 sequences are SGDLS and YYNGEE. CDR3 nucleotides: TGTGCCAGCAGCGTAGGAGTCAGCGGGGTAACAGATACGCAGTATTTT. It codes for CASSVGVSGVTDTQYF. Full variable domain (remainder filled in from reference TRBV9 and TRBJ2-3): DSGVTQTPKHLITATGQRVTLRCSPRSGDLSVYWYQQSLDQGLQFLIQYYNGEERAKGNILERFSAQQFPDLHSELNLSSLELGDSALYFCASSVGVSGVTDTQYFGPGTRLTVL.

This chain connects TRBV9 to TRBJ2-3, with TRBD2 identical over 8 bases. Germline lookup yields CDR1 SGDLS and CDR2 YYNGEE. With V trimmed by 0 bases and J by 5 bases, 14 bases remained unmatched. The CDR3 runs to 18 residues. The CDR3 loop is CASSVAVGGAGVEDTQYF. In DNA form, the CDR3 reads TGTGCCAGCAGCGTAGCGGTGGGCGGAGCGGGAGTGGAAGATACGCAGTATTTT.

The sample holds a few counts of this clone. The genes are TRBV28 and TRBJ2-1, with 14 bases lining up with TRBD2. The V gene end was trimmed by 4 bases and the J gene end by 0 bases; junction bases not matched to a gene: 11. Germline CDR1 MDHEN, CDR2 SYDVKM. The CDR3 loop spans 20 amino acids. In DNA form, the CDR3 reads TGTGCCAGCAGTTGCCGGGACAGGGGGACTAGCGGGAGCTCCTACAATGAGCAGTTCTTC. Encoded protein: CASSCRDRGTSGSSYNEQFF.

The chain combines TRBV29-1 with TRBJ1-4; TRBD1 agrees at 8 bases. CDR3 length: 19 residues. The junction had 21 bases not matched to a gene; V was cut back by 4 bases and J by 5 bases. Germline-derived CDR1 and CDR2 are SQVTM and ANQGSEA. The CDR3 DNA is TGCAGCGTTGCTCACTACGGACAGGGTGGCGGGGGATCCAATGAAAAACTGTTTTTT. It translates to CSVAHYGQGGGGSNEKLFF.